The 23 T cell receptor beta chains in this list originate from one sample, sequenced in a study of shared clonotypes between healthy human individuals. Data came from immunoSEQ multiplex PCR; TCRdb stores just in-frame clones and leaves some out. The sample has 2 million to 2.5 million clones, around 90% seen once. Sequencing was done on a sample of naive CD4+ T cells from PBMCs. The subset was: CD45RA+ positively selected. The receptors were sampled from a young man in good health. Some clones in this sample may be carry-over from other donors' samples.

The rearrangement links TRBV28 to TRBJ2-3; weak D call: TRBD1 (6 bases). Germline lookup yields CDR1 MDHEN and CDR2 SYDVKM. The CDR3 length is 13 residues. V lost 5 bases, J lost 7 bases, and 13 bases lay in between. CDR3 DNA: TGTGCCAGCAGTATCACAGGGCCCAATACGCAGTATTTT. Protein product: CASSITGPNTQYF.

The chain links TRBV19 to TRBJ1-5; 8 positions agree with TRBD1. The ends lost 4 bases at V and 3 bases at J; junction bases unmatched: 5. This CDR3 has 15 amino acids. CDR1 and CDR2 from the germline V gene are LNHDA and SQIVND (reference sequence). In DNA, the CDR3 is TGTGCCAGTAGTACTCAGGGGGCCATCAATCAGCCCCAGCATTTT. This encodes CASSTQGAINQPQHF.

The chain uses TRBV7-2 and TRBJ2-3; D unresolved. The CDR3 runs 15 residues. Germline V gives CDR1 SGHTA, CDR2 FQGNSA. V was shortened by 4 bases and J by 0 bases, with 11 bases between the two germline ends. The CDR3 reads CASSYSIRSTDTQYF. The CDR3 nucleotides are TGTGCCAGCAGCTATAGCATAAGAAGCACAGATACGCAGTATTTT. The full variable domain, completed using reference TRBV7-2 and TRBJ2-3, is GAGVSQSPSNKVTEKGKDVELRCDPISGHTALYWYRQSLGQGLEFLIYFQGNSAPDKSGLPSDRFSAERTGGSVSTLTIQRTQQEDSAVYLCASSYSIRSTDTQYFGPGTRLTVL.

This clone has only one observation. The chain couples TRBV1 to TRBJ2-1; the listed D gene, TRBD2, was not tested against the DNA. TRBV1 is reported as a pseudogene. This CDR3 is built from 17 residues. The CDR3 region is CTSSQLAGTSGKVGQFF. CDR3 nucleotides: TGCACCAGCAGCCAACTCGCCGGGACTAGCGGGAAGGTAGGGCAGTTCTTC.

The V and J genes are TRBV15 and TRBJ2-3; 7 nucleotides match TRBD2. In germline, CDR1 is LNHNV, CDR2 YYDKDF (reference sequence). J gave up 2 bases and V 0 bases, and 8 bases lay outside the gene matches. The CDR3 covers 17 residues. CDR3 protein: CATSRDPASGNTDTQYF. CDR3 DNA: TGTGCCACCAGCAGAGATCCGGCTAGCGGAAACACAGATACGCAGTATTTT.

The chain recombines TRBV29-1 with TRBJ2-5; D assignment may be TRBD1 or TRBD2 (5 bases each). Germline V gene data show CDR1 as SQVTM and CDR2 as ANQGSEA. The CDR3 totals 12 residues. The V gene lost 4 bases and the J gene lost 5 bases, with 11 bases spanning the gap. CDR3 nucleotides: TGCAGCGTTGGAGGGGTTTGGGAGACCCAGTACTTC. The encoded protein is CSVGGVWETQYF.

The rearrangement joins TRBV7-9 to TRBJ1-4; D gene ambiguous. Germline V gene sequence: CDR1 SEHNR, CDR2 FQNEAQ (reference sequence). V was cut by 5 bases and J by 12 bases, with 19 bases left in between. There are 14 residues in the CDR3. CDR3 loop: CASSQPGVRRQLFF. The CDR3 region has the DNA TGTGCCAGCAGCCAACCAGGCGTCAGGCGGCAACTGTTTTTT.

V is TRBV4-3 and J is TRBJ1-6, with D possibly being TRBD1 (5 bases). Germline V gene sequence: CDR1 LGHNA, CDR2 YSLEER. Deletions cut 1 base from V and 8 bases from J, with 15 bases between. This CDR3 region has 16 residues. CDR3 residues: CASSQVIAGGDSPLHF. The CDR3 nucleotides read TGCGCCAGCAGCCAAGTAATAGCCGGAGGGGATTCACCCCTCCACTTT.

The V call is TRBV4-1, the J call TRBJ2-5, with 9 bases fitting TRBD2. The V gene's germline CDR1 is MGHRA and CDR2 YSYEKL. Germline trimming cut 1 base from V and 3 bases from J; bases unmatched to any gene: 6. The CDR3 is made up of 16 amino acids. The CDR3 sequence: CASSQGLTSGEETQYF. DNA for the CDR3: TGCGCCAGCAGCCAAGGTTTGACTAGCGGAGAAGAGACCCAGTACTTC.

The chain couples TRBV7-9 to TRBJ1-2; TRBD1 agrees at 7 bases. CDR1 is SEHNR, CDR2 FQNEAQ, per germline (reference sequence). The CDR3 runs 16 residues. The V gene end was trimmed by 1 base and the J gene end by 8 bases; junction bases not matched to a gene: 13. Here the CDR3 reads CASSLVTGQTNLGYTF. Written as DNA, the CDR3 is TGTGCCAGCAGCTTAGTAACGGGACAGACAAACTTGGGCTACACCTTC.

A note on this clone: Other nucleotide sequences in the sample specify the same CDR3. The chain uses TRBV5-1 and TRBJ1-5, with a possible D match to TRBD1 (6 bases). V shed 0 bases and J shed 4 bases, with 8 bases lying between them. The CDR3 contains 14 residues. Germline V CDR1 and CDR2: SGHRS, YFSETQ. In DNA, the CDR3 is TGCGCCAGCAGCTTGGGGGGGCCAAATCAGCCCCAGCATTTT. Protein product: CASSLGGPNQPQHF.

The chain links TRBV5-1 to TRBJ2-5, with 11 positions matching TRBD2. Per the germline V gene, CDR1 is SGHRS and CDR2 is YFSETQ. V dropped 2 bases and J dropped 4; count of bases not matched to a gene: 1. The CDR3 extends over 14 amino acids. Here the CDR3 DNA reads TGCGCCAGCAGCTTTGGGACTAGCGGAGAGACCCAGTACTTC. Residues: CASSFGTSGETQYF.

In the case of this clone: The same CDR3 is also encoded by other DNA sequences in this sample. The genes are TRBV28 and TRBJ1-4; D is undetermined. Trimming stripped 2 bases from V and 3 bases from J, with 7 bases between. The germline CDR1 and CDR2 sequences are MDHEN and SYDVKM. The CDR3 sequence is 14 residues long. CDR3: CASSLTGSNEKLFF. The CDR3, as DNA: TGTGCCAGCAGTTTAACCGGGTCTAATGAAAAACTGTTTTTT. The full variable domain, its missing parts supplied by reference TRBV28 and TRBJ1-4, is DVKVTQSSRYLVKRTGEKVFLECVQDMDHENMFWYRQDPGLGLRLIYFSYDVKMKEKGDIPEGYSVSREKKERFSLILESASTNQTSMYLCASSLTGSNEKLFFGSGTQLSVL.

The chain has TRBV6-1 and TRBJ1-5, with D unclear. Germline V gene sequence: CDR1 MNHNS, CDR2 SASEGT. Trimming removed 0 bases from V and 6 bases from J, with 6 bases in between. CDR3 size: 13 residues. CDR3 in DNA: TGTGCCAGCAGTGAAGCGGAGGGTCAGCCCCAGCATTTT. This codes for CASSEAEGQPQHF.

The rearrangement links TRBV7-2 to TRBJ1-3; 9 bases map to TRBD1. J was trimmed by 4 bases and V by 1 base; bases with no gene match: 8. Per the germline V gene, CDR1 is SGHTA and CDR2 is FQGNSA. The CDR3 is 17 amino acids. CDR3 residues: CASSLVVGTGMGNTIYF. DNA for the CDR3: TGTGCCAGCAGCTTAGTGGTTGGGACAGGGATGGGAAACACCATATATTTT.

The count of this clone is one. This chain uses TRBV6-4 with TRBJ1-2, with D maybe TRBD1 (6 bases). This CDR3 comprises 16 residues. V was trimmed by 0 bases and J by 3 bases, leaving 14 bases between them. In germline, CDR1 is MRHNA, CDR2 SNTAGT. The DNA of the CDR3 is TGTGCCAGCAGTGACTCGGGGACACCAAACCACTATGGCTACACCTTC. This gives the protein CASSDSGTPNHYGYTF.

The J gene is TRBJ1-2, the V gene TRBV7-2; a possible D gene is TRBD1 (5 bases). Germline lookup yields CDR1 SGHTA and CDR2 FQGNSA. CDR3 length: 17 amino acids. V was clipped by 4 bases and J by 5 bases, with 23 bases between them. The CDR3 nucleotides are TGTGCCAGCAGCTCCGGAGGCGGAACCGTGGGGGGGTATGGCTACACCTTC. As protein: CASSSGGGTVGGYGYTF.

This clone showed up just once. This chain joins TRBV6-1 and TRBJ1-4; TRBD1 might be the D (5 bases). The CDR3 spans 14 residues. Germline V gene data show CDR1 as MNHNS and CDR2 as SASEGT. Trimming cost V 2 bases and J 8 bases, with 12 bases left between them. As DNA, the CDR3 is TGTGCCAGCAGTGAATCTCGACAGAGAGAAAAACTGTTTTTT. Encoded protein: CASSESRQREKLFF.

The CDR3 sequence: CATSRDRGDSSNQPQHF. CDR3 in DNA: TGTGCCACCAGCAGAGACCGGGGGGACAGTTCCAATCAGCCCCAGCATTTT. The rearrangement joins TRBV15 to TRBJ1-5, with 7 bases fitting TRBD1. Germline CDR1 LNHNV, CDR2 YYDKDF (reference sequence). J gave up 3 bases and V 0 bases, and 8 bases lay outside the gene matches. The CDR3 loop spans 17 amino acids. Looking up the rest from reference TRBV15 and TRBJ1-5 gives the full variable domain: DAMVIQNPRYQVTQFGKPVTLSCSQTLNHNVMYWYQQKSSQAPKLLFHYYDKDFNNEADTPDNFQSRRPNTSFCFLDIRSPGLGDTAMYLCATSRDRGDSSNQPQHFGDGTRLSIL.

A note on this clone: The junction departs from the called germline gene at one end, perhaps through a read error. The same CDR3 also results from other DNA sequences found in this sample. The V call is TRBV4-1, the J call TRBJ1-5; D is unclear. Germline V gene data show CDR1 as MGHRA and CDR2 as YSYEKL. This CDR3 has 13 amino acids. The CDR3 loop is CASSQVEDQPQHF. CDR3 sequence (DNA): TGCGCCAGCAGCCAAGTGGAGGATCAGCCCCAGCACTTT.

This clone is a singleton in its sample. The V gene is TRBV7-2, the J gene TRBJ1-5; weak D call: TRBD1 (6 bases). The CDR3 consists of 14 residues. Germline V gene data show CDR1 as SGHTA and CDR2 as FQGNSA. The V end lost 5 bases, the J end lost 5 bases, and 13 bases lay between the germline ends. The CDR3 sequence: CASSLYRVDQPQHF. The DNA of the CDR3 is TGTGCCAGCAGCCTTTACAGGGTAGATCAGCCCCAGCATTTT.

The chain recombines TRBV10-2 with TRBJ2-7; D is undetermined. Trimming took off 5 bases at V and 2 bases at J, with 10 bases between the two ends. Germline V CDR1 and CDR2: WSHSY, SAAADI. The CDR3 consists of 13 residues. The CDR3 here is CASSQNRPYEQYF. CDR3 DNA: TGCGCCAGCAGTCAAAACAGACCCTACGAGCAGTACTTC.

The genes are TRBV19 and TRBJ2-5; D is undetermined. This CDR3 comprises 13 residues. Trimming took off 4 bases at V and 5 bases at J, with 11 bases between the two ends. CDR1 and CDR2 from the germline V gene are LNHDA and SQIVND (reference sequence). The CDR3, as DNA: TGTGCCAGTAGTACCTTCCGGGCGGAGACCCAGTACTTC. Amino acid sequence: CASSTFRAETQYF. The full variable domain, with the rest looked up from reference TRBV19 and TRBJ2-5, is DGGITQSPKYLFRKEGQNVTLSCEQNLNHDAMYWYRQDPGQGLRLIYYSQIVNDFQKGDIAEGYSVSREKKESFPLTVTSAQKNPTAFYLCASSTFRAETQYFGPGTRLLVL.